One T cell receptor (beta chain) is described in this entry. A second about 7 to 11 cycle PCR used barcoded and J-beta primers. MiXCR, run by TCRdb on the 5' RACE reads, gives a single entry per CDR3 protein. The data show approximately 800,000 distinct CDR3 sequences, 55% to 65% seen once. This sample was taken from a study of blood T cells in healthy people across ages. This CDR3 is built from 15 residues. The V end lost 6 bases, the J end lost 0 bases, and 12 bases lay between the germline ends. The germline gives CDR1 SNHLY, CDR2 FYNNEI. Sequencing was performed on blood. The gene calls are TRBV2 and TRBJ2-1; the D is unclear. The TCR comes from a man aged 25-45 years in good health. CDR3 residues: CASRETANSYNEQFF. The CDR3 DNA reads as TGTGCCAGCAGGGAGACTGCTAACTCCTACAATGAGCAGTTCTTC.